These T cell receptor beta chains were read from a single sample in a study of blood T cell repertoires in COVID-19. Here immunoSEQ multiplex PCR was the method, and the copy in TCRdb shows in-frame clones only, minus some. The sample lists some 31,000 clones; around 90% were seen once. The sequenced material came from peripheral blood. These receptors were obtained from a man aged 60-69 years with active COVID-19. Each CDR3 is given with its conserved first and last residue. D genes are given only for firm matches.

>TRBJ2-7|.|TRBV9
TGTGCCAGCAGCGTAGACGGCTCCTACGAGCAGTACTTC
CASSVDGSYEQYF
>TRBJ2-2|.|TRBV4-3
TGCGCCAGCAGCCAAGTACAGGTTACCAACACCGGGGAGCTGTTTTTT
CASSQVQVTNTGELFF
>TRBJ2-4|TRBD1|TRBV4-1
TGCGCCAGCAGCCAAGTCCACTTGCTCCGACAGGGGGGGGATCAGTACTTC
CASSQVHLLRQGGDQYF
>TRBJ2-7|TRBD2|TRBV7-3
TGTGCCAGCAGCTTAACTAGCGGGGGCTCCTACGAGCAGTACTTC
CASSLTSGGSYEQYF
>TRBJ2-1|TRBD2|TRBV6-2/TRBV6-3
TGTGCCAGCAGTTACGGCGGGGGGCCGTACAATGAGCAGTTCTTC
CASSYGGGPYNEQFF
>TRBJ1-3|.|TRBV19
TGTGCCAGTAGAAACCCGAGCTCTGGAAACACCATATATTTT
CASRNPSSGNTIYF
>TRBJ2-7|.|TRBV19
TGTGCCAGTAGTGCGGGACAGCACTACGAGCAGTACTTC
CASSAGQHYEQYF
>TRBJ1-3|.|TRBV11-2
TGTGCCAGCAGCACTAGGGTTTTCTCTGGAAACACCATATATTTT
CASSTRVFSGNTIYF
>TRBJ1-2|.|TRBV6-1
TGTGCCAGCAGTGAAGCCACAGGCCACTCCTATGGCTACACCTTC
CASSEATGHSYGYTF
>TRBJ2-7|TRBD2|TRBV7-2
TGTGCCAGCAGCTCGCGGACTAGCGGGGGGTGGGAGCAGTACTTC
CASSSRTSGGWEQYF
>TRBJ2-7|.|TRBV28
TGTGCCAGCAGTTTCCCGGCCTACGAGCAGTACTTC
CASSFPAYEQYF
>TRBJ1-3|.|TRBV6-5
TGTGCCAGCAGTTATTACTCCCGCTCTGGAAACACCATATATTTT
CASSYYSRSGNTIYF
>TRBJ1-2|.|TRBV7-2
TGTGCCAGCAGCTCCCAGGGTTATGGCTACACCTTC
CASSSQGYGYTF